This TCR beta chain emerged from a study of blood T cell repertoires in COVID-19. Study in general: From the United States, Italy and Spain came samples of acute and convalescent COVID-19. PBMCs, B-cell-depleted T cells, or T cells were the source of the cDNA or gDNA that made up the material.

Per the study methods: Reference gene primer amplification yielded estimated nucleated cell counts. Assay: immunoSEQ multiplex PCR; the TCRdb copy retains only in-frame clones and omits some. V and J calls and clone size are given by that table; D and trimming were obtained from the DNA. The table has about 240,000 clones, 75% to 85% seen once. Per germline, CDR1 LNHDA and CDR2 SQIVND (reference sequence). Trimming took 7 bases from V and 3 from J; bases not matched to a gene: 11. This CDR3 contains 17 residues. The source of this sequence is a woman aged 60-75 years with active or convalescent COVID-19. This chain uses TRBV19 with TRBJ2-4; 11 positions match TRBD2. Sequencing was carried out using peripheral blood. The chain's CDR3 is CASKASGGPVVKNIQYF. In nucleotides, the CDR3 is TGTGCCAGTAAGGCTAGCGGGGGGCCGGTCGTCAAAAACATTCAGTACTTC.